Listed below are T cell receptor beta chains from one sample, sequenced in a study of regulatory T cells in long-lasting Graves disease. Each CDR3 protein is one row after TCRdb ran MiXCR on the multiplex PCR reads. The sample includes roughly 300,000 distinct CDR3 sequences, 15% to 20% seen only once; the top ten take roughly 27%. Sequencing used peripheral blood mononuclear cells (PBMCs), obtained when the disease was refractory, from a patient treated with antithyroid drugs. These receptors originate from a female donor with Graves disease. CDR3s include the opening cysteine and the closing phenylalanine or tryptophan. A D gene is named only where the DNA matches it firmly. Expanded clones are given a class, and other clones once, few, many or no size at all.

j_call	d_call	v_call	cdr3_length	clone_size	cdr3_nt	cdr3_aa
TRBJ2-7	TRBD1	TRBV30	15	few	TGTGCCTGGAGGAGGTGGGGACAGGGAACCTACGAGCAGTACTTC	CAWRRWGQGTYEQYF
TRBJ2-2	TRBD2	TRBV11-2	19	few	TGTGCCAGCAGCTTAATTACAGGGACTAGCGGTTTAAACACCGGGGAGCTGTTTTTT	CASSLITGTSGLNTGELFF
TRBJ1-5	NA	TRBV7-8	18	many	TGTGCCAGCAGCTTCCTCTCTAGCTCCCCTAGCAGCAATCAGCCCCAGCATTTT	CASSFLSSSPSSNQPQHF
TRBJ1-2	TRBD1	TRBV24-1	15	many	TGTGCCACCAGTGATTTGCGACCAGGGGGCTATGGCTACACCTTC	CATSDLRPGGYGYTF
TRBJ1-2	NA	TRBV19	14	few	TGTGCCAGTAGTATAGGTGGGCAGGGGAATGGCTACACCTTC	CASSIGGQGNGYTF
TRBJ2-3	TRBD2	TRBV9	15	NA	TGTGCCAGCAGCGTAAGCGGGAGGACGACAGATACGCAGTATTTT	CASSVSGRTTDTQYF
TRBJ2-5	TRBD2	TRBV5-1	15	NA	TGCGCCAGCAGCGGTTCTAGCGGGAGGGCAGAGACCCAGTACTTC	CASSGSSGRAETQYF
TRBJ1-1	NA	TRBV13	15	few	TGTGCCAGCAGCTTAGTGGGGTGGAGGTCGAATGAAGCTTTCTTT	CASSLVGWRSNEAFF
TRBJ2-1	TRBD1	TRBV10-3	13	NA	TGTGCCATCAGTGACGACAGGGAAAATGAGCAGTTCTTC	CAISDDRENEQFF
TRBJ2-3	NA	TRBV25-1	14	NA	TGTGCCAGCAGTGACCCAGCTACCACAGATACGCAGTATTTT	CASSDPATTDTQYF
TRBJ2-7	NA	TRBV6-5	15	many	TGTGCCAGCAGTTACCGGTCAGGGGGGGCCTACGAGCAGTACTTC	CASSYRSGGAYEQYF
TRBJ2-7	NA	TRBV12-3/TRBV12-4	14	many	TGTGCCAGCAGTTTTGGCGGAGGGCCCTACGAGCAGTACTTC	CASSFGGGPYEQYF
TRBJ2-7	NA	TRBV12-3/TRBV12-4	12	many	TGTGCCAGCAGTTTCGGGTTCTATCAACAGTACTTC	CASSFGFYQQYF
TRBJ1-1	NA	TRBV19	15	NA	TGTGCCAGTAGTATGTTCGGATCAATGAACACTGAAGCTTTCTTT	CASSMFGSMNTEAFF
TRBJ1-5	NA	TRBV15	13	many	TGTGCCACCAGCAGAGACGGTCTCCGGGCCCAGCATTTT	CATSRDGLRAQHF
TRBJ1-1	NA	TRBV2	16	many	TGTGCCAGCAACGAACTGGGGGGACGGTCAAACACTGAAGCTTTCTTT	CASNELGGRSNTEAFF
TRBJ1-1	NA	TRBV28	13	many	TGTGCCAGCAGTTTTCGTCAGACCCCTGAAGCTTTCTTT	CASSFRQTPEAFF
TRBJ2-7	NA	TRBV29-1	14	few	TGCAGCGTGTATAAGGGGAGAAGCACGGACGAGCAGTACTTC	CSVYKGRSTDEQYF
TRBJ1-5	TRBD1	TRBV12-3/TRBV12-4	14	many	TGTGCCAGCAGCTGGGACAGCGGATATCAGCCCCAGCATTTT	CASSWDSGYQPQHF
TRBJ2-5	NA	TRBV28	14	many	TGTGCCAGCAGGATTAGGTGGGCCCAAGAGACCCAGTACTTC	CASRIRWAQETQYF
TRBJ1-4	NA	TRBV30	15	few	TGTGCCTGGAGGTCAGGGCGTCTTCTGAATGAAAAACTGTTTTTT	CAWRSGRLLNEKLFF
TRBJ2-3	TRBD2	TRBV19	16	once	TGTGCCAGTAGTATGGGTAGCGGGGGAGCCACAGATAAGCAGTATTTT	CASSMGSGGATDKQYF
TRBJ2-7	TRBD2	TRBV20-1	18	NA	TGCAGTGCTAGGCCTCCTCGGACTAGCGGAGGACTCACCTACGAGCAGTACTTC	CSARPPRTSGGLTYEQYF
TRBJ2-7	TRBD2	TRBV4-3	17	NA	TGCGCCAGCAGCCAAGATCGAACAGCGGGGGGGACCTACGAGCAGTACTTC	CASSQDRTAGGTYEQYF
TRBJ1-4	NA	TRBV6-1	13	many	TGTGCCAGCAGAGGCCCTGGCGATGAAAAACTGTTTTTT	CASRGPGDEKLFF
TRBJ1-3	NA	TRBV7-2	16	NA	TGTGCCAGCAGCTTAGAATTACGGGGCCCCGGAAACACCATATATTTT	CASSLELRGPGNTIYF
TRBJ1-2	NA	TRBV7-2	14	many	TGTGCCAGCAGCAGAGGACAGCCTTCCTATGGCTACACCTTC	CASSRGQPSYGYTF
TRBJ1-1	NA	TRBV20-1	13	NA	TGCAGTGCTAGACGGGCTATGAACACTGAAGCTTTCTTT	CSARRAMNTEAFF
TRBJ2-5	TRBD2	TRBV27	18	many	TGTGCCAGCAGCCCTCTACTAGCGTTGGGGATGCGGCAAGAGACCCAGTACTTC	CASSPLLALGMRQETQYF